The rows below give T cell receptor beta chains drawn from one sample of a study of CD8+ T cells in alopecia areata. Assay used: immunoSEQ multiplex PCR; TCRdb lists only in-frame clones, some missing. The sample consists of 140,000 or so clones, approximately 49% of them appearing once. The sequences come from CD4+ T cells sorted from blood, collected at week 0. All receptors derive from a human donor with alopecia areata. CDR3s include the opening cysteine and the closing phenylalanine or tryptophan. D genes are given only for firm matches. Only some rows state a clone size, as once, few, many or a class for expanded clones.

>TRBV11-3|.|.|TRBJ2-7
TGTGCCAGCAGCTGGGATTCCTACGAGCAGTACTTC
CASSWDSYEQYF
>TRBV29-1|.|.|TRBJ2-5
TGCAGCGGCCGGTGGGGGCGGGAGACCCAGTACTTC
CSGRWGRETQYF
>TRBV7-9|.|.|TRBJ2-5
TGTGCCAGCAGTACCGGACAGACACAACTCCAGGAGACCCAGTACTTC
CASSTGQTQLQETQYF
>TRBV29-1|few|.|TRBJ2-2
TGCAGCGTTGAAGGAAGGGAGCACACCGGGGAGCTGTTTTTT
CSVEGREHTGELFF
>TRBV5-1|few|TRBD2|TRBJ2-7
TGCGCCAGCAGCTTTACTAGCGGTCCCTACGAGCAGTACTTC
CASSFTSGPYEQYF
>TRBV7-9|once|TRBD1|TRBJ2-7
TGTGCCAGCAGCTTCGCCGGGACAGGCAACTACGAGCAGTACTTC
CASSFAGTGNYEQYF
>TRBV30|.|.|TRBJ2-7
TGTGCCTGGAGTGTAGGAAAGACACACCCTTCCTACGAGCAGTACTTC
CAWSVGKTHPSYEQYF
>TRBV30|.|.|TRBJ2-3
TGTGCCTGGAGTGGAGGACAGTTTAGGGATACGCAGTATTTT
CAWSGGQFRDTQYF
>TRBV7-2|few|TRBD2|TRBJ2-7
TGTGCCAGCAGCTTAGGGCTAGCGGGAGTGGGTCGGGAGCAGTACTTC
CASSLGLAGVGREQYF
>TRBV10-3|few|.|TRBJ1-2
TGTGCCATCAGTGGGCAGGGAAACTATGGCTACACCTTC
CAISGQGNYGYTF
>TRBV29-1|.|.|TRBJ2-1
TGCAGCGACCGCGGGGTAGCGGACGAGCAGTTCTTC
CSDRGVADEQFF
>TRBV10-3|.|.|TRBJ2-7
TGTGCCATCAGGGGAGAGCAGTCCTTGGAGCAGTACTTC
CAIRGEQSLEQYF
>TRBV29-1|.|TRBD2|TRBJ2-3
TGCAGCGTTGGGCGGGAGGGCACCGATACGCAGTATTTT
CSVGREGTDTQYF
>TRBV29-1|once|TRBD1|TRBJ1-2
TGCAGCGTTGCCGTGGACAGGGAGGGCTATGGCTACACCTTC
CSVAVDREGYGYTF
>TRBV4-3|.|.|TRBJ2-6
TGCGCCAGCAGCCAAGAGCCCCGGAGCTCTGGGGCCAACGTCCTGACTTTC
CASSQEPRSSGANVLTF
>TRBV7-2|.|TRBD2|TRBJ2-7
TGTGCCAGCAGAACTAGTGGGGGGGACTACGAGCAGTACTTC
CASRTSGGDYEQYF
>TRBV7-8|.|.|TRBJ2-7
TGTGCCAGCAGCCACGAGTACGGGTACGAGCAGTACTTC
CASSHEYGYEQYF
>TRBV15|few|.|TRBJ1-2
TGTGCCACCAGCAGTGCGGGGGGAGCTAACTATGGCTACACCTTC
CATSSAGGANYGYTF
>TRBV29-1|.|.|TRBJ1-2
TGCAGCGTTAGACAGGCCTATGGCTACACCTTC
CSVRQAYGYTF
>TRBV19|.|.|TRBJ1-5
TGTGCCAGTAAACCCCATGGGAATAGCAATCAGCCCCAGCATTTT
CASKPHGNSNQPQHF
>TRBV9|few|.|TRBJ2-7
TGTGCCCAACAGCAGTACGAGCAGTACTTC
CAQQQYEQYF
>TRBV29-1|.|.|TRBJ1-1
TGCAGCGGCGGACAGATGAACACTGAAGCTTTCTTT
CSGGQMNTEAFF
>TRBV2|.|.|TRBJ2-5
TGTGCCAGCAGTGCGGAAATACAAGAGACCCAGTACTTC
CASSAEIQETQYF
>TRBV18|.|.|TRBJ2-6
TGTGCCAGCTCGAATCCTACCTTGGGGTTTGGGGCCAACGTCCTGACTTTC
CASSNPTLGFGANVLTF
>TRBV25-1|.|.|TRBJ2-7
TGTGCCAGCAGCCCAGGGTTCTACGAGCAGTACTTC
CASSPGFYEQYF
>TRBV15|.|TRBD1|TRBJ2-5
TGTGCCACCAGCAGATTAGGGGACAGCAGGGTTGAAGAGACCCAGTACTTC
CATSRLGDSRVEETQYF